This T cell receptor (beta chain) was captured by sequencing in a study of response to subunit inactivated influenza vaccine. In its sample, this clonotype was seen a few times. Its cognate antigen is unknown. Each CDR3 protein is one row after TCRdb ran MiXCR on the RT-PCR reads. Of 590,000 or so distinct CDR3 sequences in the sample, about 15% were seen once. Whole-study findings and limits: Researchers suggested that each seasonal influenza vaccination recruits few new T cells.

The sequencing here drew on PBMCs from blood, taken approximately 15 days before vaccination. This receptor was obtained from a man aged 50 to 60 who received an inactivated influenza vaccine.

The CDR3 region is CASSSRYSPAGELFF. CDR3 DNA sequence: TGTGCCAGCAGCTCCCGATACTCGCCGGCCGGGGAGCTGTTTTTT. This sequence joins TRBV9 and TRBJ2-2, with unresolved D. Germline CDR1 is SGDLS and CDR2 is YYNGEE. This CDR3 contains 15 residues. V was trimmed by 4 bases and J by 6 bases, leaving 16 bases between them. Based on the CDR3 plus reference TRBV9 and TRBJ2-2, the full variable domain is DSGVTQTPKHLITATGQRVTLRCSPRSGDLSVYWYQQSLDQGLQFLIQYYNGEERAKGNILERFSAQQFPDLHSELNLSSLELGDSALYFCASSSRYSPAGELFFGEGSRLTVL.